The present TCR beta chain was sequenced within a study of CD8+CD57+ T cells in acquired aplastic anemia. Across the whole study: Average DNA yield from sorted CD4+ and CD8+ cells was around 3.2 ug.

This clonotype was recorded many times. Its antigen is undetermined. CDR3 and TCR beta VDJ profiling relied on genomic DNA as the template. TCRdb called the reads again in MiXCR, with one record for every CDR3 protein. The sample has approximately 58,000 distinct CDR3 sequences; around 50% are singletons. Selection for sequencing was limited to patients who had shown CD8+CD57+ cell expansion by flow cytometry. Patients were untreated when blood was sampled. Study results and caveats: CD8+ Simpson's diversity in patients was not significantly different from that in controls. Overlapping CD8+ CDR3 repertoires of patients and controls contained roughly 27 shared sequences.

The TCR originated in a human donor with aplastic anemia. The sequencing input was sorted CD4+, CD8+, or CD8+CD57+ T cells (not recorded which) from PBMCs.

CDR3 sequence reads: CASTNGGYGVYGYTF. CDR3 sequence (DNA): TGTGCCAGCACCAACGGGGGTTACGGTGTCTATGGCTACACCTTC. This chain connects TRBV6-1 to TRBJ1-2, with a weak D call TRBD1 (5 bases). Germline loops: CDR1 MNHNS, CDR2 SASEGT. CDR3 length: 15 residues. Trimming took off 7 bases at V and 4 bases at J, with 19 bases between the two ends.